These 16 T cell receptor beta chains originate from one sample sequenced in a study of post-analysis software for immune sequencing data. TCR beta libraries were prepared from cDNA with unique molecular identifiers. TCRdb ran MiXCR on the PCR reads and lists one entry per CDR3 protein. The sample consists of hundreds of thousands of distinct CDR3 sequences, roughly 46% of them appearing once. Overall study results and limits: Controls showed lower frequencies than patients for roughly five TRBV segments, and TRBV5-6, TRBV5-1 and TRBV20-1 were among these.

These receptors lack a known antigen. Specimen: blood. Receptor source: a girl between 5 and 17 years old with multiple sclerosis.

The genes are TRBV3-1 and TRBJ2-3; the D is unclear. CDR3 length: 12 amino acids. V was cut by 3 bases and J by 14 bases, with 15 bases left in between. In germline, CDR1 is LGHDT, CDR2 YNNKEL (reference sequence). DNA for the CDR3: TGTGCCAGCAGCCAGAGCTTTTCGGTCGCGTATTTT. This codes for CASSQSFSVAYF.

The chain combines TRBV7-2 with TRBJ1-2, with D possibly matching TRBD1 (5 bases). There are 13 residues in the CDR3. CDR1 and CDR2 (germline): SGHTA, FQGNSA. V was clipped by 11 bases and J by 3 bases, with 16 bases between them. CDR3 residues: CASQWRGDYGYTF. DNA for the CDR3: TGTGCCTCGCAGTGGCGGGGGGACTATGGCTACACCTTC.

J is TRBJ2-1 and V is TRBV6-6, with TRBD2 identical over 9 bases. With V trimmed by 2 bases and J by 6 bases, 8 bases remained unmatched. CDR3 length: 16 amino acids. Germline CDR1 is MNHNY and CDR2 is SVGAGI (reference sequence). The CDR3 is CASSYQIAGESNEQFF. CDR3 DNA: TGTGCCAGCAGTTACCAGATAGCGGGAGAAAGCAATGAGCAGTTCTTC.

This clonotype turned up a few times. This chain uses TRBV5-1 with TRBJ2-3; D uncertain. The CDR3 spans 14 residues. V shed 0 bases and J shed 6 bases, with 11 bases lying between them. CDR1 is SGHRS and CDR2 is YFSETQ in the germline V gene. The CDR3 loop is CASSLEGLADTQYF. In DNA form, the CDR3 reads TGCGCCAGCAGCTTGGAGGGATTGGCGGATACGCAGTATTTT.

This chain links TRBV20-1 with TRBJ2-5; no definite D call. The germline V and J ends were trimmed by 0 bases and 4 bases, with 15 bases remaining between them. The length of the CDR3 is 15 residues. Germline V gives CDR1 DFQATT, CDR2 SNEGSKA (reference sequence). CDR3 amino acids: CSARDWAPNVETQYF. The DNA of the CDR3 is TGCAGTGCTAGAGATTGGGCCCCCAACGTAGAGACCCAGTACTTC.

The chain is built from TRBV20-1 and TRBJ2-4, with 7 bases identical to TRBD2. This CDR3 spans 15 amino acids. V shed 6 bases and J 0 bases; nucleotides not matched to a gene: 8. The germline gives CDR1 DFQATT, CDR2 SNEGSKA (reference sequence). The CDR3 DNA reads TGCAGTGCCGATTGGGGGGGTTTAGCCAAAAACATTCAGTACTTC. It specifies CSADWGGLAKNIQYF.

This clonotype was seen a few times. V gene TRBV20-1 combines with J gene TRBJ2-7; 8 nucleotides agree with TRBD1. CDR1 and CDR2 (germline): DFQATT, SNEGSKA (reference sequence). Trimming took 5 bases from V and 5 from J; bases not matched to a gene: 14. The CDR3 is 15 residues long. CDR3 bases: TGCAGTGCTCCCCGTAACGGACAGGGAATACACGAGCAGTACTTC. It codes for CSAPRNGQGIHEQYF.

The V call is TRBV9, the J call TRBJ2-5; a possible D gene is TRBD1 (6 bases). Trimming pared 0 bases from V and 2 bases from J, leaving 14 bases between. This CDR3 is built from 16 residues. The germline gives CDR1 SGDLS, CDR2 YYNGEE. The CDR3 here is CASSVGGLYGQETQYF. For the CDR3, the DNA is TGTGCCAGCAGCGTAGGGGGGCTCTATGGGCAAGAGACCCAGTACTTC.

This clonotype turned up a few times. The chain has TRBV9 and TRBJ2-5; 8 bases align to TRBD1. Germline V lookup: CDR1 SGDLS, CDR2 YYNGEE. V was clipped by 0 bases and J by 4 bases; unmatched bases: 5. CDR3 length: 15 residues. In DNA, the CDR3 is TGTGCCAGCAGCGTAGCCCCGGACAGGGCAGAGACCCAGTACTTC. As protein: CASSVAPDRAETQYF. The full variable domain, with the rest looked up from reference TRBV9 and TRBJ2-5, is DSGVTQTPKHLITATGQRVTLRCSPRSGDLSVYWYQQSLDQGLQFLIQYYNGEERAKGNILERFSAQQFPDLHSELNLSSLELGDSALYFCASSVAPDRAETQYFGPGTRLLVL.

The DNA for the CDR3 is TGCGCCAGCAGTCCCACAGCGGGAGCCCCCACAGATACGCAGTATTTT. This codes for CASSPTAGAPTDTQYF. The chain is built from TRBV5-1 and TRBJ2-3; the match to TRBD2 covers 8 bases. Looked up from germline, CDR1 is SGHRS and CDR2 is YFSETQ. Unmatched junction bases numbered 10, after V lost 5 bases and J lost 2 bases. The CDR3 runs to 16 residues.

The chain joins TRBV20-1 to TRBJ1-2, with D perhaps matching TRBD1 (5 bases). Germline values: CDR1 DFQATT, CDR2 SNEGSKA (reference sequence). The CDR3 is made up of 16 amino acids. V was pared by 3 bases and J by 7 bases, with 24 bases between. The CDR3, as DNA: TGCAGTGCTAGTGGGGGGTACGAAAATCTTATCTGTGGCTACACCTTC. Translated: CSASGGYENLICGYTF.

This clonotype was seen a handful of times. The J gene is TRBJ2-7, the V gene TRBV7-9; a weak D match, TRBD2 (5 bases). The germline V and J ends were trimmed by 3 bases and 3 bases, with 9 bases remaining between them. Per germline, CDR1 SEHNR and CDR2 FQNEAQ (reference sequence). The CDR3 extends over 13 amino acids. The CDR3 nucleotides read TGTGCCAGCAGCTTGACGGACTTCTACGAGCAGTACTTC. This encodes CASSLTDFYEQYF.

V usage is TRBV4-1 and J usage is TRBJ1-2; D may be TRBD1 (5 bases). Trimming removed 0 bases at V and 5 bases at J, with 13 bases between. This CDR3 is built from 15 residues. The germline gives CDR1 MGHRA, CDR2 YSYEKL. Here the CDR3 DNA reads TGCGCCAGCAGCCAAGACTGGGGGACGGCTTATGGCTACACCTTC. This encodes CASSQDWGTAYGYTF.

This clonotype came up many times. The rearrangement uses TRBV29-1 and TRBJ1-2; maybe TRBD1 (6 bases). The CDR3 length is 13 residues. V lost 4 bases to trimming and J lost 8 bases, with 17 bases between them. Germline CDR1 is SQVTM and CDR2 is ANQGSEA. The CDR3 sequence is CSVVSGTQPGYTF. Written as DNA, the CDR3 is TGCAGCGTTGTGTCCGGGACACAGCCCGGCTACACCTTC.

The chain has TRBV5-1 and TRBJ2-1; 7 nucleotides agree with TRBD1. Germline CDR1 reads SGHRS; CDR2 reads YFSETQ. Trimming removed 5 bases from V and 3 bases from J; junction bases left unmatched: 8. This CDR3 contains 15 residues. CDR3 amino acids: CASRMDRSLYNEQFF. DNA for the CDR3: TGCGCCAGCAGAATGGACAGGAGCCTCTACAATGAGCAGTTCTTC. The full variable domain, completed using reference TRBV5-1 and TRBJ2-1, is KAGVTQTPRYLIKTRGQQVTLSCSPISGHRSVSWYQQTPGQGLQFLFEYFSETQRNKGNFPGRFSGRQFSNSRSEMNVSTLELGDSALYLCASRMDRSLYNEQFFGPGTRLTVL.

The V gene is TRBV28, the J gene TRBJ2-7; 10 bases map to TRBD1. The J call may be incorrect, as the DNA end agrees better with TRBJ2-1. This CDR3 spans 15 amino acids. Germline-derived CDR1 and CDR2 are MDHEN and SYDVKM. The CDR3 sequence is CASSPLDRGGNEQFF. The CDR3 coding sequence is TGTGCCAGCAGCCCGCTGGACAGGGGGGGCAATGAGCAGTTCTTC.